Following are 32 T cell receptor beta chains from one sample sequenced in a study of cytomegalovirus exposure and HLA in healthy donors. The PCR made use of 60 Vbeta and 13 Jbeta primers. Repertoires were generated with immunoSEQ multiplex PCR, while TCRdb's copy carries only in-frame clones and drops some. The repertoire shows about 67,000 clones; the top ten hold about 1.8%. The sample comprised PBMCs. The receptors originated from a woman aged 25 to 39 in good health and CMV-seronegative.

The chain couples TRBV30 to TRBJ1-3; maybe TRBD1 (6 bases). The CDR3 extends over 21 amino acids. Trimming cost V 0 bases and J 4 bases, with 31 bases left between them. CDR1 GTSNPN and CDR2 SVGIG come from the germline V gene (reference sequence). CDR3 nucleotide sequence: TGTGCCTGGAGTGTTAATCGATTAACAGGGAGTGGGACAAAGTTCGGAAACACCATATATTTT. Its translation is CAWSVNRLTGSGTKFGNTIYF.

The genes are TRBV28 and TRBJ2-7; TRBD2 agrees at 8 bases. This CDR3 has 23 amino acids. The V gene end was trimmed by 3 bases and the J gene end by 0 bases; junction bases not matched to a gene: 28. Germline loops: CDR1 MDHEN, CDR2 SYDVKM. The CDR3 region is CASSFVGGGSLASGHTSSYEQYF. In DNA, the CDR3 is TGTGCCAGCAGTTTTGTGGGGGGAGGGTCGTTGGCTAGCGGGCATACAAGCTCCTACGAGCAGTACTTC. Full variable domain (missing parts from reference TRBV28 and TRBJ2-7): DVKVTQSSRYLVKRTGEKVFLECVQDMDHENMFWYRQDPGLGLRLIYFSYDVKMKEKGDIPEGYSVSREKKERFSLILESASTNQTSMYLCASSFVGGGSLASGHTSSYEQYFGPGTRLTVT.

V gene TRBV10-3 combines with J gene TRBJ2-1, with 11 bases aligning to TRBD2. V shed 4 bases, J shed 2 bases, and the junction held 4 bases outside the gene matches. This CDR3 contains 16 residues. CDR1 is ENHRY, CDR2 SYGVKD, per germline. In nucleotides, the CDR3 is TGTGCCATCAGTGGGGAACTAGCGGGGGCCTACAATGAGCAGTTCTTC. It translates to CAISGELAGAYNEQFF.

The rearrangement joins TRBV4-2 to TRBJ1-1; D remains unclear. The germline gives CDR1 LGHNA, CDR2 YNFKEQ. This CDR3 contains 16 residues. Trimming cost V 0 bases and J 3 bases, with 14 bases left between them. The chain's CDR3 is CASSQEPPWQDTEAFF. CDR3 bases: TGTGCCAGCAGCCAAGAACCACCGTGGCAGGACACTGAAGCTTTCTTT.

The chain couples TRBV5-1 to TRBJ1-2; D unresolved. The V gene lost 4 bases and the J gene lost 2 bases, with 9 bases spanning the gap. The CDR3 covers 13 residues. Germline assignment: CDR1 SGHRS and CDR2 YFSETQ. The CDR3 DNA follows: TGCGCCAGCAGCAGAGGGATCAACTATGGCTACACCTTC. Amino acids: CASSRGINYGYTF.

The chain uses TRBV27 and TRBJ1-2, with TRBD1 as a possible D gene (5 bases). The CDR3 length is 15 residues. In germline, CDR1 is MNHEY, CDR2 SMNVEV (reference sequence). V gave up 5 bases and J gave up 4 bases, with 17 bases separating them. The CDR3 region is CASSPGVPFVYGYTF. The CDR3 region has the DNA TGTGCCAGCAGTCCGGGGGTCCCTTTTGTCTATGGCTACACCTTC.

With regard to this clone: The conserved phenylalanine or tryptophan is not found at the CDR3 terminus, so this likely reflects a read error. The chain uses TRBV5-1 and TRBJ1-4; D is ambiguous. The CDR3 extends over 14 amino acids. V shed 2 bases and J shed 8 bases, with 13 bases lying between them. Germline V gives CDR1 SGHRS, CDR2 YFSETQ. CDR3 protein: CASSFVRCREKLFS. The DNA of the CDR3 is TGCGCCAGCAGCTTTGTACGATGCCGAGAAAAACTGTTTTCT.

The chain is built from TRBV6-6 and TRBJ2-3; tentative D call: TRBD1 (5 bases). This CDR3 has 16 residues. V was trimmed by 1 base and J by 0 bases, leaving 11 bases between them. Germline CDR1 reads MNHNY; CDR2 reads SVGAGI (reference sequence). The CDR3 protein is CASSYLDTSSTDTQYF. The CDR3, as DNA: TGTGCCAGCAGTTACTTGGACACCTCTAGCACAGATACGCAGTATTTT.

This chain links TRBV29-1 with TRBJ2-1; D may be TRBD2 (6 bases). The germline CDR1 and CDR2 sequences are SQVTM and ANQGSEA. The CDR3 has 14 amino acids. V lost 0 bases and J 4 bases, leaving 10 bases between the germline ends. The CDR3 loop reads CSVEDQGLYNEQFF. CDR3 nucleotide sequence: TGCAGCGTTGAAGATCAGGGACTTTACAATGAGCAGTTCTTC.

The chain has TRBV7-9 and TRBJ2-1; TRBD2 matches 7 bases. The germline CDR1 and CDR2 sequences are SEHNR and FQNEAQ (reference sequence). The CDR3 runs to 15 residues. The V and J ends lost 8 bases and 3 bases, in that order; junction bases with no gene match: 10. The CDR3 is CASGEGRARYNEQFF. The CDR3 DNA is TGTGCCAGCGGGGAGGGGAGGGCCCGCTACAATGAGCAGTTCTTC.

The rearrangement links TRBV2 to TRBJ2-5, with 8 positions matching TRBD2. V trimming: 4 bases; J trimming: 5 bases; junction bases outside the gene matches: 6. Germline values: CDR1 SNHLY, CDR2 FYNNEI. The CDR3 covers 14 residues. The CDR3 bases are TGTGCCAGCAGTGCGGGAAGCGGGAGTGAGACCCAGTACTTC. Protein product: CASSAGSGSETQYF.

The chain recombines TRBV6-5 with TRBJ1-2; D is unresolved. The CDR3 spans 14 residues. V shed 0 bases and J shed 6 bases, with 11 bases lying between them. Germline assignment: CDR1 MNHEY and CDR2 SVGAGI. The CDR3 DNA sequence: TGTGCCAGCAGTTACTCGTTCCGGGAGGATGGCTACACCTTC. It yields the protein CASSYSFREDGYTF.

The chain is built from TRBV6-1 and TRBJ2-3, with a weak D call TRBD1 (6 bases). V was clipped by 7 bases and J by 0 bases, with 14 bases between them. The germline V gene encodes CDR1 MNHNS and CDR2 SASEGT. The length of the CDR3 is 15 residues. The CDR3 DNA reads as TGTGCCAGCACCATCCGGGACATAAGCACAGATACGCAGTATTTT. This translates into CASTIRDISTDTQYF.

Comments on this clone: Other DNA sequences within the sample encode an identical CDR3. The rearrangement joins TRBV6-5 to TRBJ2-7; 8 bases match TRBD1. Germline values: CDR1 MNHEY, CDR2 SVGAGI. V shed 4 bases, J shed 0 bases, and the junction held 2 bases outside the gene matches. The CDR3 contains 14 residues. The DNA for the CDR3 is TGTGCCAGCAGTTTCGACAGGGGCTCCTACGAGCAGTACTTC. Residues: CASSFDRGSYEQYF.

V is TRBV29-1 and J is TRBJ1-1; 7 nucleotides agree with TRBD1. This CDR3 has 14 residues. Looked up from germline, CDR1 is SQVTM and CDR2 is ANQGSEA. With 3 bases clipped from V and 4 bases from J, the junction kept 8 bases outside the gene matches. CDR3 in amino acids: CSVDAGGLGTEAFF. CDR3 nucleotide sequence: TGCAGCGTTGACGCAGGGGGGTTGGGCACTGAAGCTTTCTTT.

The chain recombines TRBV5-4 with TRBJ1-1; unclear D gene. V was pared by 6 bases and J by 5 bases, with 11 bases between. The CDR3 length is 12 residues. Per germline, CDR1 SGHNT and CDR2 YYREEE (reference sequence). The CDR3 DNA reads as TGTGCCAGCAACGAGGGAGGGACTGAAGCTTTCTTT. This sequence encodes CASNEGGTEAFF.

The chain is built from TRBV7-2 and TRBJ1-1; TRBD1 matches at 7 bases. This CDR3 comprises 13 residues. V shed 4 bases, J shed 8 bases, and the junction held 7 bases outside the gene matches. The germline CDR1 and CDR2 sequences are SGHTA and FQGNSA. In DNA, the CDR3 is TGTGCCAGCAGCTCCCGACAGGGCGTCGAAGCTTTCTTT. Its translation is CASSSRQGVEAFF.

The V and J genes are TRBV6-5 and TRBJ1-4; tentatively, D is TRBD1 (5 bases). Trimming took 2 bases from V and 2 from J, leaving 12 bases between them. This CDR3 spans 16 amino acids. Germline V CDR1 and CDR2: MNHEY, SVGAGI. This chain's CDR3 is CASSYRGGETNEKLFF. For the CDR3, the DNA is TGTGCCAGCAGTTACCGGGGGGGGGAGACTAATGAAAAACTGTTTTTT.

The V gene is TRBV5-1, the J gene TRBJ2-7; the match to TRBD2 covers 7 bases. The CDR3 totals 17 residues. The V gene's germline CDR1 is SGHRS and CDR2 YFSETQ. Trimming removed 0 bases from V and 1 base from J; junction bases left unmatched: 10. As DNA, the CDR3 is TGCGCCAGCAGCTTGGCCTGGGGTGGCGGGAGATCCTACGAGCAGTACTTC. Amino acid sequence: CASSLAWGGGRSYEQYF. Looking up the rest from reference TRBV5-1 and TRBJ2-7 gives the full variable domain: KAGVTQTPRYLIKTRGQQVTLSCSPISGHRSVSWYQQTPGQGLQFLFEYFSETQRNKGNFPGRFSGRQFSNSRSEMNVSTLELGDSALYLCASSLAWGGGRSYEQYFGPGTRLTVT.

J is TRBJ1-1 and V is TRBV6-5; the D gene is possibly TRBD1 (5 bases). Germline CDR1 reads MNHEY; CDR2 reads SVGAGI. This CDR3 has 14 amino acids. Trimming shortened V by 3 bases and J by 1 base, and 9 bases separated the two germline ends. CDR3 nucleotide sequence: TGTGCCAGCAGTTATACCGGACAGAACACTGAAGCTTTCTTT. Translating gives CASSYTGQNTEAFF.

The chain couples TRBV6-6 to TRBJ2-3, with 10 positions matching TRBD2. Germline V gene data show CDR1 as MNHNY and CDR2 as SVGAGI (reference sequence). This CDR3 is built from 16 residues. V dropped 6 bases and J dropped 2; count of bases not matched to a gene: 8. The CDR3 nucleotides are TGTGCCAGCAGCCGTGGACTAGCGGCCTTCACAGATACGCAGTATTTT. This encodes CASSRGLAAFTDTQYF.

The chain uses TRBV30 and TRBJ1-6, with D tentatively TRBD1 (6 bases). Germline V CDR1 and CDR2: GTSNPN, SVGIG (reference sequence). The CDR3 spans 13 residues. V dropped 4 bases and J dropped 8 bases, with 12 bases sitting between them. The CDR3 loop reads CAWNREGDSPLHF. The CDR3 nucleotides are TGTGCCTGGAATCGGGAGGGGGATTCACCCCTCCACTTT.

V usage is TRBV28 and J usage is TRBJ1-1; the D gene is possibly TRBD1 (6 bases). Trimming took off 7 bases at V and 6 bases at J, with 12 bases between the two ends. The CDR3 extends over 12 amino acids. Looked up from germline, CDR1 is MDHEN and CDR2 is SYDVKM. CDR3 residues: CASKGGSAEAFF. CDR3 DNA: TGTGCCAGCAAAGGGGGAAGTGCTGAAGCTTTCTTT.

The chain employs TRBV10-3 and TRBJ2-5; TRBD2 is a possible D gene (7 bases). Germline V gene sequence: CDR1 ENHRY, CDR2 SYGVKD. The CDR3 loop spans 16 amino acids. Deletions cut 0 bases from V and 2 bases from J, with 13 bases between. The CDR3 DNA reads TGTGCCATCAGTGAGTCGAGGGGGGGGATACAAGAGACCCAGTACTTC. This gives the protein CAISESRGGIQETQYF.

The chain recombines TRBV18 with TRBJ2-1; 7 bases are a match to TRBD2. Germline V lookup: CDR1 KGHSH, CDR2 LQKENI. The CDR3 runs to 16 residues. Losses at the gene ends were 3 bases for V and 0 bases for J; bases not matched to a gene: 5. CDR3: CASSPAWTSSYNEQFF. CDR3 DNA: TGTGCCAGCTCACCTGCTTGGACTAGCTCCTACAATGAGCAGTTCTTC.

The rearrangement joins TRBV10-1 to TRBJ2-7; 14 bases map to TRBD2. The CDR3 is 15 amino acids. V lost 0 bases and J lost 6; bases outside the gene matches: 1. CDR1 is WNHNN and CDR2 is SYGVQD in the germline V gene (reference sequence). The CDR3 reads CASSESGLAGVEQYF. In DNA form, the CDR3 reads TGCGCCAGCAGTGAGTCGGGACTAGCGGGAGTCGAGCAGTACTTC.

The chain combines TRBV5-4 with TRBJ1-5; 10 bases are a match to TRBD1. This CDR3 spans 17 amino acids. Germline CDR1 SGHNT, CDR2 YYREEE (reference sequence). V lost 5 bases to trimming and J lost 9 bases; unmatched junction nucleotides: 17. The DNA of the CDR3 is TGTGCCAGCAGACCCACACGGGTGGACAGGGGGTTTAGGCCCCAGCATTTT. Its protein product is CASRPTRVDRGFRPQHF.

CDR3 region: CASSQGGSGGAGDTQYF. The CDR3 DNA reads as TGTGCCAGCAGCCAAGGGGGAAGCGGGGGGGCCGGAGATACGCAGTATTTT. V gene TRBV4-2 combines with J gene TRBJ2-3; 10 nucleotides agree with TRBD2. CDR3 length: 17 amino acids. Trimming removed 1 base from V and 5 bases from J; junction bases left unmatched: 9. Germline V gene sequence: CDR1 LGHNA, CDR2 YNFKEQ.

Comments on this clone: Other DNA sequences in this sample translate to the same CDR3. DNA for the CDR3: TGTGCCAGCAGCTTGGGGGGGGTTGGCTACACCTTC. Protein product: CASSLGGVGYTF. The chain links TRBV28 to TRBJ1-2, with TRBD1 as a possible D gene (5 bases). Germline assignment: CDR1 MDHEN and CDR2 SYDVKM. With 6 bases removed from V and 7 bases from J, the gap between germline ends came to 12 bases. This CDR3 is built from 12 residues.

J is TRBJ1-6 and V is TRBV5-1; 9 bases are a match to TRBD1. Germline lookup yields CDR1 SGHRS and CDR2 YFSETQ. J was trimmed by 9 bases and V by 0 bases; bases with no gene match: 4. The CDR3 is made up of 15 amino acids. The CDR3 reads CASSLGDREGSPLHF. Written as DNA, the CDR3 is TGCGCCAGCAGCTTGGGGGACAGGGAAGGTTCACCCCTCCACTTT.

J is TRBJ2-2 and V is TRBV7-9; 9 nucleotides line up with TRBD1. After removal of 3 bases from V and 6 bases from J, the junction contained 5 bases not matched to a gene. Germline CDR1 SEHNR, CDR2 FQNEAQ (reference sequence). This CDR3 contains 15 residues. The CDR3 DNA is TGTGCCAGCAGCTTGGGGACAGGGATGCCCGGGGAGCTGTTTTTT. The encoded protein is CASSLGTGMPGELFF.

The gene calls are TRBV6-5 and TRBJ2-5; 11 nucleotides agree with TRBD2. Germline CDR1 reads MNHEY; CDR2 reads SVGAGI. The CDR3 is made up of 16 amino acids. V was clipped by 0 bases and J by 2 bases; unmatched bases: 2. The CDR3 here is CASSYSGTSGQETQYF. The DNA of the CDR3 is TGTGCCAGCAGTTACTCTGGGACTAGCGGACAAGAGACCCAGTACTTC.